Presented here are 25 T cell receptor beta chains from one specimen sequenced in a study of sequential checkpoint blockade in melanoma. Data came from immunoSEQ multiplex PCR; TCRdb stores just in-frame clones and leaves some out. The sample contains about 20,000 clones, 65% to 90% of which appear only once. Stated treatment: randomized to nivolumab then ipilimumab (arm A) or the reverse (arm B). The sequencing used CD8+ T cells sorted from blood (inferred from file names), collected from a patient given nivolumab and ipilimumab in sequence. The receptor set was obtained from a human donor with melanoma.

Written as DNA, the CDR3 is TGCGCCAGCAGCCAAGATCCGGGGGAGGACGAGCAGTTCTTC. Its protein is CASSQDPGEDEQFF. This chain uses TRBV4-3 with TRBJ2-1; tentative D call: TRBD2 (6 bases). Germline-derived CDR1 and CDR2 are LGHNA and YSLEER. V lost 0 bases, J lost 10 bases, and 13 bases lay in between. CDR3 length: 14 amino acids.

CDR3 nucleotides: TGTGCCAGCAGCCCTAGACCGGGACAGGGGAAGTACGAGCAGTACTTC. Amino acids: CASSPRPGQGKYEQYF. The rearrangement joins TRBV11-1 to TRBJ2-7; TRBD1 matches 10 bases. Germline V CDR1 and CDR2: SGHAT, FQDESV (reference sequence). The CDR3 loop spans 16 amino acids. Trimming removed 5 bases from V and 4 bases from J; junction bases left unmatched: 11.

J is TRBJ2-2 and V is TRBV4-2; D not resolved. CDR1 is LGHNA and CDR2 is YNFKEQ in the germline V gene. The CDR3 spans 14 residues. Trimming left V 2 bases short and J 4 bases short, with 8 bases between. CDR3 region: CASSQRVVTGELFF. DNA of the CDR3: TGTGCCAGCAGCCAACGGGTGGTCACCGGGGAGCTGTTTTTT.

V usage is TRBV9 and J usage is TRBJ2-3; 8 bases are a match to TRBD2. Germline assignment: CDR1 SGDLS and CDR2 YYNGEE. The length of the CDR3 is 18 residues. V shed 3 bases and J 2 bases; nucleotides not matched to a gene: 14. The CDR3 sequence is CASSGRVVGGGYTDTQYF. CDR3 in DNA: TGTGCCAGCAGCGGCCGCGTTGTGGGCGGGGGGTACACAGATACGCAGTATTTT. Drawing the rest from reference TRBV9 and TRBJ2-3, the complete variable domain is DSGVTQTPKHLITATGQRVTLRCSPRSGDLSVYWYQQSLDQGLQFLIQYYNGEERAKGNILERFSAQQFPDLHSELNLSSLELGDSALYFCASSGRVVGGGYTDTQYFGPGTRLTVL.

There are a few counts of this clone. V usage is TRBV5-4 and J usage is TRBJ1-3; no clear D gene. The germline V and J ends were trimmed by 4 bases and 0 bases, with 11 bases remaining between them. The germline V gene has CDR1 SGHNT and CDR2 YYREEE (reference sequence). This CDR3 is built from 15 residues. For the CDR3, the DNA is TGTGCCAGCAGCCCCGGCCGGGGCTCTGGAAACACCATATATTTT. This sequence encodes CASSPGRGSGNTIYF.

This clone was observed a few times. The chain joins TRBV7-9 to TRBJ1-5; TRBD1 is a possible D gene (5 bases). Germline V gene sequence: CDR1 SEHNR, CDR2 FQNEAQ (reference sequence). The CDR3 has 16 amino acids. The V end was cut by 5 bases, the J end by 4 bases, with 18 bases between. The CDR3 loop reads CASSQGGDVVNQPQHF. The CDR3 region has the DNA TGTGCCAGCAGCCAAGGCGGGGACGTTGTGAATCAGCCCCAGCATTTT.

The chain employs TRBV5-1 and TRBJ1-1; perhaps TRBD1 as D (5 bases). Germline V lookup: CDR1 SGHRS, CDR2 YFSETQ. The CDR3 has 13 residues. Trimming cost V 3 bases and J 4 bases, with 10 bases left between them. The CDR3 loop is CASSSDSITEAFF. Written as DNA, the CDR3 is TGCGCCAGCAGCTCAGACAGTATCACTGAAGCTTTCTTT.

The chain employs TRBV19 and TRBJ2-1, with D perhaps matching TRBD2 (5 bases). CDR1 and CDR2 (germline): LNHDA, SQIVND (reference sequence). This CDR3 has 14 amino acids. V shed 5 bases and J shed 5 bases, with 13 bases lying between them. This chain's CDR3 is CASSFRTTNNEQFF. DNA of the CDR3: TGTGCCAGTAGTTTCCGGACGACTAACAATGAGCAGTTCTTC.

This clone has more than one count but fewer than ten. V is TRBV4-2 and J is TRBJ2-7; 12 nucleotides match TRBD2. This CDR3 region has 15 residues. J lost 6 bases, V lost 1 base, and 4 bases had no gene match. Germline loops: CDR1 LGHNA, CDR2 YNFKEQ. CDR3 DNA: TGTGCCAGCAGCCAAGGGACTAGCGGGGCAATCGAGCAGTACTTC. Its translation: CASSQGTSGAIEQYF.

The chain couples TRBV19 to TRBJ1-3, with TRBD1 identical over 8 bases. J gave up 4 bases and V 2 bases, and 4 bases lay outside the gene matches. The germline CDR1 and CDR2 sequences are LNHDA and SQIVND (reference sequence). The CDR3 contains 15 residues. Here the CDR3 DNA reads TGTGCCAGTAGTATACCAGGGGGCGCCGGAAACACCATATATTTT. Protein: CASSIPGGAGNTIYF.

The rearrangement links TRBV6-5 to TRBJ1-4; maybe TRBD1 (6 bases). The CDR3 length is 14 residues. Germline V CDR1 and CDR2: MNHEY, SVGAGI. V lost 6 bases and J lost 1, with 9 bases in between. Here the CDR3 DNA reads TGTGCCAGCAGAAACAGGGAAACTAATGAAAAACTGTTTTTT. It codes for CASRNRETNEKLFF.

The chain carries TRBV27 and TRBJ1-5, with TRBD1 matching 8 bases. The germline V gene encodes CDR1 MNHEY and CDR2 SMNVEV (reference sequence). The CDR3 has 14 amino acids. V gave up 6 bases and J gave up 6 bases; unmatched junction bases: 7. As DNA, the CDR3 is TGTGCCAGCAGGCTGCAGGGGGCGAGTCAGCCCCAGCATTTT. Residues: CASRLQGASQPQHF.

The rearrangement joins TRBV27 to TRBJ2-5; possible D gene TRBD1, 6 bases. The DNA matches TRBJ2-7 better at its end, which makes the J call doubtful. This CDR3 is built from 15 residues. Germline V lookup: CDR1 MNHEY, CDR2 SMNVEV (reference sequence). The CDR3 spells CASSFGRGPSYEQYF. CDR3 DNA: TGTGCCAGCAGTTTCGGCAGGGGACCTTCCTACGAGCAGTACTTC.

V usage is TRBV19 and J usage is TRBJ1-2, with TRBD1 as a possible D gene (5 bases). The germline CDR1 and CDR2 sequences are LNHDA and SQIVND (reference sequence). V was clipped by 6 bases and J by 4 bases, with 15 bases between them. The CDR3 extends over 14 amino acids. The CDR3 reads CASRMGGPRYGYTF. DNA for the CDR3: TGTGCCAGTAGGATGGGGGGTCCCCGCTATGGCTACACCTTC.

This chain connects TRBV10-1 to TRBJ2-5; 9 bases fit TRBD2. Gene TRBJ2-7 matches the end of the DNA better, so the J call may be wrong. Germline values: CDR1 WNHNN, CDR2 SYGVQD (reference sequence). The CDR3 spans 16 residues. The CDR3 reads CASSDGLAGTSYEQYF. The DNA of the CDR3 is TGCGCCAGCAGTGATGGCCTAGCGGGGACCTCCTACGAGCAGTACTTC.

About this clone itself: At the DNA level, this CDR3 is encoded by other sequences in the same sample as well. The chain carries TRBV4-3 and TRBJ1-2, with D perhaps TRBD1 (5 bases). V lost 0 bases and J lost 2, with 10 bases in between. Per germline, CDR1 LGHNA and CDR2 YSLEER. The length of the CDR3 is 15 residues. The CDR3 region is CASSQDREGNYGYTF. The CDR3 nucleotides are TGCGCCAGCAGCCAAGACAGGGAAGGGAACTATGGCTACACCTTC.

In its sample, this clone was seen once. The chain couples TRBV30 to TRBJ1-3, with 7 positions matching TRBD1. The germline CDR1 and CDR2 sequences are GTSNPN and SVGIG (reference sequence). Germline trimming cut 1 base from V and 1 base from J; bases unmatched to any gene: 7. The CDR3 is made up of 16 amino acids. CDR3 DNA: TGTGCCTGGAGTGACCGGGACAGCGAGTCTGGAAACACCATATATTTT. This sequence encodes CAWSDRDSESGNTIYF.

The chain has TRBV5-8 and TRBJ1-2, with D uncertain. CDR1 is SGHTS, CDR2 YDEGEE, per germline. V lost 2 bases and J 6 bases, leaving 8 bases between the germline ends. This CDR3 spans 12 amino acids. The CDR3 protein is CASSFGGNGYTF. The CDR3 DNA reads TGTGCCAGCAGCTTCGGCGGGAATGGCTACACCTTC.

V and J are TRBV4-1 and TRBJ2-7; tentative D call: TRBD1 (5 bases). The CDR3 covers 15 residues. Trimming shortened V by 0 bases and J by 4 bases, and 13 bases separated the two germline ends. Germline V lookup: CDR1 MGHRA, CDR2 YSYEKL. CDR3 nucleotides: TGCGCCAGCAGCCAAGAACCGACAGAGCGATACGAGCAGTACTTC. This gives the protein CASSQEPTERYEQYF.

The chain carries TRBV6-1 and TRBJ2-3; D remains unclear. Germline V gene data show CDR1 as MNHNS and CDR2 as SASEGT. The CDR3 contains 14 residues. V shed 3 bases and J shed 2 bases, with 9 bases lying between them. The CDR3 sequence is CASSEWAFTDTQYF. CDR3 in DNA: TGTGCCAGCAGTGAGTGGGCCTTCACAGATACGCAGTATTTT.

This clone turned up a few times. At one boundary the junction diverges from the germline segment, which might be a read error. The rearrangement uses TRBV5-8 and TRBJ2-7; D possibly corresponds to TRBD2 (6 bases). The CDR3 covers 14 residues. Germline loops: CDR1 SGHTS, CDR2 YDEGEE. CDR3 sequence (DNA): TGCGCCAGCAGCCAAGATGCGACTAGCTACGAGCAGTACTTC. Amino acid sequence: CASSQDATSYEQYF.

V is TRBV27 and J is TRBJ2-5; TRBD1 agrees at 7 bases. This CDR3 spans 13 amino acids. Germline CDR1 is MNHEY and CDR2 is SMNVEV (reference sequence). With 8 bases clipped from V and 5 bases from J, the junction kept 8 bases outside the gene matches. The CDR3 here is CASANRGQETQYF. DNA for the CDR3: TGTGCCAGCGCTAACAGGGGACAGGAGACCCAGTACTTC.

This clone came up a few times. This chain joins TRBV7-9 and TRBJ1-6; TRBD1 aligns across 9 bases. Looked up from germline, CDR1 is SEHNR and CDR2 is FQNEAQ (reference sequence). CDR3 size: 14 residues. Trimming removed 5 bases from V and 8 bases from J; junction bases left unmatched: 4. CDR3 DNA sequence: TGTGCCAGCAGCAAGGACAGGGGAGATTCACCCCTCCACTTT. This sequence encodes CASSKDRGDSPLHF.

The chain links TRBV6-1 to TRBJ2-1; 12 bases are a match to TRBD2. There are 9 residues in the CDR3. CDR1 and CDR2 (germline): MNHNS, SASEGT. CDR3 nucleotide sequence: TGTACTAGCGGGGGGATCCAGTTCTTC. Amino acid sequence: CTSGGIQFF.

This clone was recorded a few times. The V call is TRBV18, the J call TRBJ2-7; no definite D call. V was cut by 6 bases and J by 2 bases, with 8 bases left in between. There are 12 residues in the CDR3. The germline CDR1 and CDR2 sequences are KGHSH and LQKENI. As DNA, the CDR3 is TGTGCCAGCTCCCCCGAGCCCTACGAGCAGTACTTC. It encodes CASSPEPYEQYF. Full variable domain (rest looked up from reference TRBV18 and TRBJ2-7): NAGVMQNPRHLVRRRGQEARLRCSPMKGHSHVYWYRQLPEEGLKFMVYLQKENIIDESGMPKERFSAEFPKEGPSILRIQQVVRGDSAAYFCASSPEPYEQYFGPGTRLTVT.